The 18 T cell receptor beta chains below were found in one sample sequenced in a study of T cell clonotyping in hematopoietic cell transplantation (dated by TCRdb to the early 2020s). This specimen's time point label, per the study, means: recipient sample about 28 days before transplant, after cytoreduction. Library preparation used the immunoSEQ multiplex PCR assay. TCRdb carries this immuneACCESS record with in-frame sequences only. Its versions omit some clonotypes, under half of them owing to an unresolved V gene in the studies checked, with the rest unexplained. Across this sample there are 25,000 to 30,000 clones, with approximately 86% seen only once. The top ten constitute approximately 1.7% of the sample. The sequencing here drew on peripheral blood mononuclear cells, taken before stem cell transplant. These receptors were obtained from a man aged 35-49 years with acute myeloid leukemia. Some clones in this sample may be carry-over from other donors' samples.

This clone was detected a few times. V is TRBV28 and J is TRBJ1-6; tentative D call: TRBD1 (6 bases). The length of the CDR3 is 12 residues. Trimming pared 7 bases from V and 14 bases from J, leaving 15 bases between. CDR1 and CDR2 (germline): MDHEN, SYDVKM. DNA of the CDR3: TGTGCCAGCACCTCTGGGGGGCACACCCTCCACTTT. Amino acid sequence: CASTSGGHTLHF.

This clone was picked up a small number of times. The chain has TRBV5-6 and TRBJ1-2; D unclear. The CDR3 is 13 residues long. Germline CDR1 and CDR2: SGHDT and YYEEEE. With 4 bases removed from V and 4 bases from J, the gap between germline ends came to 11 bases. The CDR3 DNA is TGTGCCAGCAGCCCCGGGAGTCCCTATGGCTACACCTTC. Amino acids: CASSPGSPYGYTF.

The V call is TRBV5-6, the J call TRBJ1-3, with D uncertain. The CDR3 loop spans 11 amino acids. From germline, CDR1 is SGHDT and CDR2 YYEEEE. V was shortened by 4 bases and J by 8 bases, with 7 bases between the two germline ends. The CDR3 reads CASSRQHTIYF. For the CDR3, the DNA is TGTGCCAGCAGCCGCCAGCACACCATATATTTT. The full variable domain, in which reference TRBV5-6 and TRBJ1-3 provide the parts outside the CDR3, is DAGVTQSPTHLIKTRGQQVTLRCSPKSGHDTVSWYQQALGQGPQFIFQYYEEEERQRGNFPDRFSGHQFPNYSSELNVNALLLGDSALYLCASSRQHTIYFGEGSWLTVV.

The chain combines TRBV5-1 with TRBJ2-3; D gene unclear. Germline loops: CDR1 SGHRS, CDR2 YFSETQ. The CDR3 has 14 residues. The V gene lost 0 bases and the J gene lost 2 bases, with 7 bases spanning the gap. Written as DNA, the CDR3 is TGCGCCAGCAGCTTGGGGTCTATCACAGATACGCAGTATTTT. Protein: CASSLGSITDTQYF.

This clone came up a few times. CDR3: CASSFGGGEQYF. The CDR3 region has the DNA TGTGCCAGCAGCTTTGGAGGTGGCGAGCAGTACTTC. The V and J genes are TRBV7-9 and TRBJ2-7; possibly TRBD2 for D (5 bases). This CDR3 has 12 residues. V dropped 3 bases and J dropped 6 bases, with 9 bases sitting between them. Germline V gene data show CDR1 as SEHNR and CDR2 as FQNEAQ (reference sequence). Based on the CDR3 plus reference TRBV7-9 and TRBJ2-7, the full variable domain is DTGVSQNPRHKITKRGQNVTFRCDPISEHNRLYWYRQTLGQGPEFLTYFQNEAQLEKSRLLSDRFSAERPKGSFSTLEIQRTEQGDSAMYLCASSFGGGEQYFGPGTRLTVT.

V gene TRBV21-1 combines with J gene TRBJ2-6. TRBV21-1 is a pseudogene locus. The CDR3 runs 15 residues. CDR3 DNA: TGTGCCAGCAGCAAAGGGAGGACAGGGGCCAACGTCCTGACTTTC. Translating it yields CASSKGRTGANVLTF.

This chain links TRBV7-9 with TRBJ2-1; 12 bases are shared with TRBD2. With V trimmed by 1 base and J by 8 bases, 12 bases remained unmatched. Germline CDR1 and CDR2: SEHNR and FQNEAQ (reference sequence). CDR3 length: 18 residues. Here the CDR3 DNA reads TGTGCCAGCAGCTTAGTACTAGCGGGAGGCCTAGTGTTGGATGAGCAGTTCTTC. Amino acids: CASSLVLAGGLVLDEQFF.

The V gene is TRBV4-1, the J gene TRBJ2-3, with D unclear. CDR1 and CDR2 from the germline V gene are MGHRA and YSYEKL. This CDR3 comprises 16 residues. The V gene lost 1 base and the J gene lost 2 bases, with 13 bases spanning the gap. This CDR3 reads CASSQVDLFSTDTQYF. In nucleotides, the CDR3 is TGCGCCAGCAGCCAAGTGGACCTTTTCTCCACAGATACGCAGTATTTT.

The V gene is TRBV5-1, the J gene TRBJ1-2; 11 nucleotides line up with TRBD1. V was pared by 3 bases and J by 0 bases, with 7 bases of the junction left unmatched. The CDR3 loop spans 17 amino acids. The germline CDR1 and CDR2 sequences are SGHRS and YFSETQ. The CDR3 sequence: CASSSWTGGSTNYGYTF. As DNA, the CDR3 is TGCGCCAGCAGCTCCTGGACAGGGGGCTCGACTAACTATGGCTACACCTTC.

This chain links TRBV30 with TRBJ2-2, with D unresolved. Germline V lookup: CDR1 GTSNPN, CDR2 SVGIG (reference sequence). Trimming took off 4 bases at V and 6 bases at J, with 15 bases between the two ends. This CDR3 is built from 14 residues. The CDR3 DNA follows: TGTGCCTGGACCCAGAGCTGGGCGGCCGGGGAGCTGTTTTTT. This codes for CAWTQSWAAGELFF.

The chain joins TRBV5-1 to TRBJ2-5, with D possibly called TRBD1 or TRBD2 (5 bases each). The V gene lost 6 bases and the J gene lost 5 bases, with 17 bases spanning the gap. Germline V gives CDR1 SGHRS, CDR2 YFSETQ. This CDR3 is 14 amino acids long. The CDR3 DNA reads as TGCGCCAGCACCCTGGGTGGGGGTACCGAGACCCAGTACTTC. Encoded protein: CASTLGGGTETQYF.

This clone was detected once. The chain's CDR3 is CASSFDRKGLTQYF. In DNA form, the CDR3 reads TGTGCCAGCAGCTTCGACAGGAAAGGGTTGACCCAGTACTTC. The chain links TRBV5-6 to TRBJ2-5, with TRBD1 as a possible D gene (6 bases). This CDR3 region has 14 residues. The germline V gene encodes CDR1 SGHDT and CDR2 YYEEEE. The V end lost 2 bases, the J end lost 7 bases, and 15 bases lay between the germline ends.

DNA for the CDR3: TGTGCCATCAGCCCAGAGAGTGCGGGGATGTACTTC. It encodes CAISPESAGMYF. The chain joins TRBV10-3 to TRBJ2-7, with TRBD2 as a possible D gene (6 bases). Per germline, CDR1 ENHRY and CDR2 SYGVKD. The V end lost 6 bases, the J end lost 12 bases, and 18 bases lay between the germline ends. The CDR3 is 12 amino acids.

This clone appeared a single time. This rearrangement joins TRBV28 to TRBJ1-1, with D possibly being TRBD1 (5 bases). The CDR3 contains 13 residues. Trimming shortened V by 3 bases and J by 5 bases, and 10 bases separated the two germline ends. Germline CDR1 and CDR2: MDHEN and SYDVKM. CDR3 DNA: TGTGCCAGCAGTTTTCTCAGGGAGACTGAAGCTTTCTTT. Translating gives CASSFLRETEAFF.

The CDR3 region has the DNA TGTGCCATCAGTGATTGGGGTGACCCCGAGCAGTACTTC. It yields the protein CAISDWGDPEQYF. The V and J genes are TRBV10-3 and TRBJ2-7, with D unresolved. V was trimmed by 3 bases and J by 6 bases, leaving 12 bases between them. The CDR3 runs 13 residues. The germline CDR1 and CDR2 sequences are ENHRY and SYGVKD.

This clone is medium-sized by share. One end of the junction fails to match germline, which may point to a read error. The gene calls are TRBV7-7 and TRBJ2-3; TRBD2 matches at 10 bases. Germline V CDR1 and CDR2: SSHAT, FNYEAQ (reference sequence). The CDR3 runs to 15 residues. The CDR3 nucleotides are TGTGCTAGCAGCTCGGGGACTAGCGATACAGATACGCAGTATTTT. Its translation: CASSSGTSDTDTQYF.

The chain is built from TRBV4-2 and TRBJ1-1; D is unclear. Trimming left V 1 base short and J 6 bases short, with 9 bases between. Germline assignment: CDR1 LGHNA and CDR2 YNFKEQ. The CDR3 consists of 13 residues. The CDR3 loop is CASSQVYDAEAFF. The CDR3 DNA sequence: TGTGCCAGCAGCCAAGTCTACGACGCTGAAGCTTTCTTT.

The chain carries TRBV6-5 and TRBJ1-1, with TRBD1 identical over 8 bases. The CDR3 contains 14 residues. The ends lost 5 bases at V and 3 bases at J; junction bases unmatched: 5. From germline, CDR1 is MNHEY and CDR2 SVGAGI. This CDR3 reads CASSTPGGYTEAFF. CDR3 bases: TGTGCCAGCAGTACCCCAGGGGGCTACACTGAAGCTTTCTTT.